In this sample, the clone carrying this T cell receptor (beta chain) turned up many times. The source of the sample is a study of T cells in Graves' hyperthyroidism and ophthalmopathy. Ophthalmopathy patients had moderate-to-severe active disease, CAS ≥3, NOSPECS ≥4, and disease duration under 3 months. J lost 2 bases, V lost 5 bases, and 11 bases had no gene match. The CDR3 is made up of 16 amino acids. Germline CDR1 is KGHDR and CDR2 is SFDVKD. It was RNA transcripts that yielded the amplified TCR beta CDR3 regions. First-round RT-PCR with HTBI primers amplified the TCR CDR3 region. Via MiXCR, TCRdb re-called the multiplex PCR reads, giving one row per CDR3 protein. The data show some 570,000 distinct CDR3 sequences, with approximately 15% seen just once and roughly 7% held by the top ten.

The chain is built from TRBV24-1 and TRBJ2-7; 7 bases agree with TRBD1. This receptor was taken from a woman aged 18-29 years with Graves' ophthalmopathy. The sample consisted of blood. The CDR3 DNA follows: TGTGCCACCAGTGGCGGCCCGGGGCAGGGGGCCTACGAGCAGTACTTC. Protein sequence: CATSGGPGQGAYEQYF.